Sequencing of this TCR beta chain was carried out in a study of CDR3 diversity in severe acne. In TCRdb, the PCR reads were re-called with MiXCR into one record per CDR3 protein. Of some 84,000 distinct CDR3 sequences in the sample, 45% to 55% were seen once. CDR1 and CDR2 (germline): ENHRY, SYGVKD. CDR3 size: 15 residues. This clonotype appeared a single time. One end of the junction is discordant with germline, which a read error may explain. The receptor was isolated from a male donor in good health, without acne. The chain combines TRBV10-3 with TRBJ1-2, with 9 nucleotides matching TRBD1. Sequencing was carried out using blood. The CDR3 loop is CASSSAGTGNYGYTF. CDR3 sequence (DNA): TGTGCCAGCAGTTCCGCCGGGACAGGGAACTATGGCTACACCTTC.